Each of the 2 T cell receptor beta chains below was sequenced from the same sample in a study of glioma-infiltrating T cells after dendritic cell vaccination. Sequenced by immunoSEQ multiplex PCR; TCRdb stores in-frame clones only, minus some. The data hold fewer than 85,000 clones, with around 86% observed a single time. Noted time point: after dendritic cell vaccination, including at tumor progression/relapse. Sequences were derived from blood, sampled after dendritic cell vaccination. All receptors come from a human donor with glioblastoma.

The rearrangement links TRBV5-1 to TRBJ1-2; D remains ambiguous. Germline values: CDR1 SGHRS, CDR2 YFSETQ. The germline V and J ends were trimmed by 3 bases and 1 base, with 7 bases remaining between them. The CDR3 totals 13 residues. CDR3 DNA: TGCGCCAGCAGCTCCGAGGGTAACTATGGCTACACCTTC. Translated, it gives CASSSEGNYGYTF.

The V gene is TRBV5-8, the J gene TRBJ1-4, with D perhaps TRBD1 (5 bases). Germline V gives CDR1 SGHTS, CDR2 YDEGEE. This CDR3 spans 15 amino acids. Trimming stripped 2 bases from V and 8 bases from J, with 16 bases between. The CDR3 here is CASSLRRGRPEKLFF. CDR3 DNA sequence: TGTGCCAGCAGCTTAAGGAGGGGTCGCCCCGAAAAACTGTTTTTT. The full variable domain, with the rest looked up from reference TRBV5-8 and TRBJ1-4, is EAGVTQSPTHLIKTRGQQATLRCSPISGHTSVYWYQQALGLGLQFLLWYDEGEERNRGNFPPRFSGRQFPNYSSELNVNALELEDSALYLCASSLRRGRPEKLFFGSGTQLSVL.